This entry concerns a single T cell receptor beta chain. Its antigen is unidentified. With the 5' RACE reads reprocessed, TCRdb shows one record per CDR3 protein and no DNA. This table lists about 390,000 distinct CDR3 sequences. The record originates from a study of T cells expressing NK-cell markers. The CDR3 is 20 amino acids. CDR1 is SGHRS and CDR2 is YFSETQ in the germline V gene. Study observations and caveats: Researchers report these clonotypes also headed the CD3+CD56-NKG2C+ fraction in four donors. Dominant NKG2C+ clonotypes were found to form about 1.0-7.5% of CD8+ T cells in about 6 donors.

Input material: blood T cells: a sorted CD56 or NKG2C T cell subset, CD4+ or CD8+ T cells, or bulk PBMC T cells (not recorded which). The chain links TRBV5-1 to TRBJ1-2; TCRdb's D call, TRBD1, is unchecked because there is no DNA. The TCR sequence derives from a woman between 45 and 65 years old in good health. The CDR3 loop reads CASSFSLRSGTGVGGYGYTF.